The entry that follows covers one TCR beta chain sequence. Germline lookup yields CDR1 MNHEY and CDR2 SVGEGT. This CDR3 region has 16 residues. V was pared by 1 base and J by 9 bases, with 10 bases of the junction left unmatched. In the authors' workflow: How many nucleated cells were present was estimated from reference gene primer amplification. Assay: immunoSEQ multiplex PCR; the TCRdb copy retains only in-frame clones and omits some. V and J calls plus clone size are reproduced from that table; the DNA served to infer D and trimming. The sample holds some 150,000 clones, under 90% seen once. The data derive from a study of blood T cell repertoires in COVID-19. Overall study context: Samples came from the United States, Italy and Spain, spanning acute and convalescent COVID-19. From T cells, B-cell-depleted T cells, or PBMCs came the material, which was cDNA or gDNA.

The rearrangement joins TRBV6-2 or TRBV6-3 to TRBJ2-1; 9 nucleotides line up with TRBD1. The sequence was collected from a human donor in a cohort sampled during active COVID-19. The sequenced sample consisted of peripheral blood. The CDR3 here is CASSYLPGQGTSEQFF. CDR3 coding DNA: TGTGCCAGCAGTTACTTGCCGGGACAGGGAACGAGTGAGCAGTTCTTC.